Listed below are T cell receptor beta chains from one sample, sequenced in a study of read filtering for tumor transcriptome and immune sequencing. TCRdb recomputed calls from the reads with MiXCR, one row per CDR3 protein. This sample has 25,000 to 35,000 distinct CDR3 sequences; 13% to 15% occur once, and the top ten carry roughly 44%. The source material was a population of CD138-negative cells sorted from bone marrow. These receptors all come from a donor aged 40 or older with multiple myeloma. Each CDR3 is given without its conserved first and last residue. The order of the fields is D gene, J gene, V gene, CDR3 protein. D genes are given only for firm matches.

D gene: -; J gene: TRBJ2-3; V gene: TRBV30; CDR3 protein: AWNIGPGDTQY
D gene: TRBD2; J gene: TRBJ2-1; V gene: TRBV20-1; CDR3 protein: SARGGGLVGEQF
D gene: -; J gene: TRBJ1-4; V gene: TRBV5-1; CDR3 protein: ASTGTPKLF
D gene: -; J gene: TRBJ2-6; V gene: TRBV6-1; CDR3 protein: ASSVSGSGANVLT
D gene: TRBD2; J gene: TRBJ2-6; V gene: TRBV4-1; CDR3 protein: ASSRETSGSSGANVLT
D gene: -; J gene: TRBJ2-6; V gene: TRBV5-1; CDR3 protein: ASSDGPPGANVLT
D gene: TRBD1; J gene: TRBJ2-1; V gene: TRBV12-3/TRBV12-4; CDR3 protein: ASKLGQGWF
D gene: -; J gene: TRBJ2-1; V gene: TRBV10-3; CDR3 protein: AISETAPGRNEQF
D gene: -; J gene: TRBJ2-1; V gene: TRBV9; CDR3 protein: ASSVGETEQF
D gene: TRBD1; J gene: TRBJ2-7; V gene: TRBV20-1; CDR3 protein: SARTPLGQGVNEQY
D gene: -; J gene: TRBJ2-7; V gene: TRBV13; CDR3 protein: ASSSGSLYKSQY
D gene: TRBD2; J gene: TRBJ2-3; V gene: TRBV2; CDR3 protein: ASTKSGGTTDTQY
D gene: -; J gene: TRBJ2-1; V gene: TRBV11-3; CDR3 protein: ASRKGPEDNEQF
D gene: TRBD1; J gene: TRBJ1-1; V gene: TRBV18; CDR3 protein: ASSPRQGLRGDTEAF
D gene: -; J gene: TRBJ2-1; V gene: TRBV28; CDR3 protein: AAQWGNSYNEQF
D gene: -; J gene: TRBJ1-2; V gene: TRBV2; CDR3 protein: ASRRGTGNGYT
D gene: -; J gene: TRBJ2-5; V gene: TRBV27; CDR3 protein: ASSLSSTRTGTQETQY
D gene: -; J gene: TRBJ1-5; V gene: TRBV28; CDR3 protein: ASSLDGRNQPQH
D gene: -; J gene: TRBJ2-7; V gene: TRBV29-1; CDR3 protein: SSYVQGPGFSYEQY
D gene: -; J gene: TRBJ2-1; V gene: TRBV6-1; CDR3 protein: ASSAWTEGERF
D gene: TRBD2; J gene: TRBJ2-1; V gene: TRBV24-1; CDR3 protein: ATSDSGLARYNEQF
D gene: -; J gene: TRBJ2-7; V gene: TRBV30; CDR3 protein: AWSGKVNSYEQY
D gene: TRBD2; J gene: TRBJ2-5; V gene: TRBV10-3; CDR3 protein: ATATSGRGETQY